What follows are 17 T cell receptor beta chains derived from one specimen sequenced in a study of T cells in women clearing cervical HPV infection. Sequencing used immunoSEQ multiplex PCR; TCRdb keeps in-frame clones, though not all of them. The sample includes 20,000 to 25,000 clones. Input material: blood buffy coat. These receptors were obtained from a woman aged 18-69 years with a cervical HPV16 infection that either progressed to CIN3+ or cleared (not recorded which).

Of note for this clone: The read halts 3 residues ahead of the CDR3 end, with the missing end drawn from the germline J gene. The genes are TRBV5-8 and TRBJ2-3; D ambiguous. CDR1 is SGHTS, CDR2 YDEGEE, per germline. The CDR3 length is 14 residues. V gave up 0 bases and J gave up 0 bases, with 5 bases separating them. The CDR3 spells CASSLGTSTDTQYF. The covered CDR3 bases are TGTGCCAGCAGCTTGGGCACTAGCACAGATACG.

About this clone itself: The sequenced fragment ends 3 residues before the CDR3 boundary, so the rest is inferred from the germline J gene. The J gene is TRBJ2-5, the V gene TRBV19, with TRBD2 identical over 10 bases. Germline V gene data show CDR1 as LNHDA and CDR2 as SQIVND (reference sequence). CDR3 length equals 19 residues. The CDR3 protein is CASSISRASGSGRAGTQYF. CDR3 DNA, as far as it was read: TGTGCCAGTAGTATTAGTCGGGCTAGCGGGAGTGGTCGGGCAGGAACC.

About this clone: The CDR3 end falls 3 residues outside the read, so it is completed with the germline J gene. The rearrangement uses TRBV30 and TRBJ2-2, with D perhaps matching TRBD1 (5 bases). Germline CDR1 GTSNPN, CDR2 SVGIG (reference sequence). CDR3 length: 14 amino acids. CDR3 residues: CAWRFQGSQSPLFF. CDR3 DNA, as far as it was read: TGTGCCTGGAGGTTTCAGGGCTCCCAGTCACCG.

In the case of this clone: The missing CDR3 end, 3 residues past where the read stops, is filled in from the germline J gene. V gene TRBV5-1 combines with J gene TRBJ2-5, with TRBD2 identical over 10 bases. V shed 2 bases, J shed 4 bases, and the junction held 11 bases outside the gene matches. CDR1 and CDR2 from the germline V gene are SGHRS and YFSETQ. The CDR3 has 17 amino acids. CDR3 sequence reads: CASSLGSVAGGVETQYF. The CDR3 DNA, read in part, is TGCGCCAGCAGCTTAGGTTCGGTAGCGGGAGGAGTAGAGACC.

On this clone itself: Read coverage stops 3 residues before the CDR3 terminus; the germline J gene supplies the remainder. The chain joins TRBV5-1 to TRBJ1-3; the D gene is possibly TRBD1 (6 bases). Germline V gene sequence: CDR1 SGHRS, CDR2 YFSETQ. There are 14 residues in the CDR3. Trimming took 7 bases from V and 2 from J, leaving 13 bases between them. The part of the CDR3 DNA that was read is TGCGCCAGCCAGACGGGGGGCCCTGGAAACACC. Its protein is CASQTGGPGNT. The complete CDR3 reads CASQTGGPGNTIYF.

The part of the CDR3 DNA that was read is TGTGCCAGTAGCCCACCCCCTTGGGAATATATAACAGAGGCTGGGGCCAACGTA. It encodes CASSPPPWEYITEAGANV. The CDR3, in full, reads CASSPPPWEYITEAGANVLFF. The chain combines TRBV19 with TRBJ1-4; D may be TRBD1 (5 bases). The read terminates 3 residues ahead of where the CDR3 ends, so the germline J gene completes it. This CDR3 is 21 amino acids long. CDR1 is LNHDA and CDR2 is SQIVND in the germline V gene (reference sequence).

Details on this clone: The read terminates 3 residues ahead of where the CDR3 ends, so the germline J gene completes it. This chain uses TRBV29-1 with TRBJ2-3; D is unresolved. Germline lookup yields CDR1 SQVTM and CDR2 ANQGSEA. The CDR3 extends over 12 amino acids. The covered CDR3 bases are TGCAGCGTCGGGTTCAGCAATCAGCCG. Translated, it gives CSVGFSNQP. The CDR3 in full is CSVGFSNQPQYF.

Of note for this clone: The read is 3 residues too short to cover the CDR3 end, so that end is filled in from the germline J gene. The V gene is TRBV19, the J gene TRBJ2-5, with 11 bases identical to TRBD2. Germline V lookup: CDR1 LNHDA, CDR2 SQIVND (reference sequence). The CDR3 length is 15 residues. V shed 4 bases and J 4 bases; nucleotides not matched to a gene: 5. The CDR3 loop reads CASSKTSGSLETQYF. CDR3 DNA (partial): TGTGCCAGTAGTAAAACTAGCGGGAGTCTAGAGACC.

With regard to this clone: The read terminates 3 residues before the CDR3 end, so the remaining end is supplied by the germline J gene. The rearrangement uses TRBV29-1 and TRBJ2-2; maybe TRBD1 (6 bases). This CDR3 is 18 amino acids long. V was cut by 8 bases and J by 1 base, with 26 bases left in between. Germline loops: CDR1 SQVTM, CDR2 ANQGSEA. Partial CDR3 DNA: TGCAGCCTCCAAGAAACAGGGTTTGGTAATGAGAACACCGGGGAG. Translated, it gives CSLQETGFGNENTGE. The whole CDR3 sequence reads CSLQETGFGNENTGELFF.

As to this clone: The read halts 3 residues ahead of the CDR3 end, with the missing end drawn from the germline J gene. This chain links TRBV6-1 with TRBJ2-3; a possible D gene is TRBD1 (6 bases). The CDR3 length is 14 residues. Germline-derived CDR1 and CDR2 are MNHNS and SASEGT. Incomplete CDR3 DNA: TGTGCCAGCAGTGGACAGGTGATCCAAGAGACG. Protein product: CASSGQVIQET. The full CDR3 is CASSGQVIQETQYF.

In the case of this clone: The read ends 3 residues early relative to the CDR3; the germline J gene fills the gap. The chain has TRBV11-2 and TRBJ1-1; 7 positions agree with TRBD1. J was trimmed by 3 bases and V by 5 bases; bases with no gene match: 3. Germline CDR1 SGHAT, CDR2 FQNNGV. The CDR3 sequence is 13 residues long. The CDR3 loop reads CASSQDRDTEAFF. Partial CDR3 DNA: TGTGCCAGCAGCCAAGACAGGGACACTGAA. Together with reference TRBV11-2 and TRBJ1-1, the CDR3 gives the full variable domain: EAGVAQSPRYKIIEKRQSVAFWCNPISGHATLYWYQQILGQGPKLLIQFQNNGVVDDSQLPKDRFSAERLKGVDSTLKIQPAKLEDSAVYLCASSQDRDTEAFFGQGTRLTVV.

As for this clone: Read sequence stops 3 residues before the CDR3 end, and the germline J gene provides the missing end. The genes are TRBV5-1 and TRBJ2-7; D may be TRBD2 (6 bases). CDR3 length equals 14 residues. The V gene's germline CDR1 is SGHRS and CDR2 YFSETQ. The germline V and J ends were trimmed by 4 bases and 2 bases, with 13 bases remaining between them. CDR3 in amino acids: CASSRGTDTYEQYF. CDR3 bases read: TGCGCCAGCAGCCGAGGGACTGACACCTACGAG.

Worth noting for this clone: Read coverage stops 3 residues before the CDR3 terminus; the germline J gene supplies the remainder. The chain joins TRBV2 to TRBJ2-7; 12 positions agree with TRBD2. This CDR3 comprises 14 residues. Germline V lookup: CDR1 SNHLY, CDR2 FYNNEI. V lost 6 bases and J lost 5; bases outside the gene matches: 5. CDR3 DNA (partial): TGTGCCAGCAGCATCCTAGCGGGAGGGAACGAG. This sequence encodes CASSILAGGNE. The whole CDR3 protein is CASSILAGGNEQYF. Complete variable domain (other parts from reference TRBV2 and TRBJ2-7): EPEVTQTPSHQVTQMGQEVILRCVPISNHLYFYWYRQILGQKVEFLVSFYNNEISEKSEIFDDQFSVERPDGSNFTLKIRSTKLEDSAMYFCASSILAGGNEQYFGPGTRLTVT.

Details on this clone: The read comes to an end 3 residues before the CDR3 does, leaving the germline J gene to fill in the end. The J gene is TRBJ1-2, the V gene TRBV18; tentatively, D is TRBD1 (5 bases). The CDR3 has 13 amino acids. The germline gives CDR1 KGHSH, CDR2 LQKENI. The sequenced CDR3 bases are TGTGCCAGCTCCCTGGGACTAGCGGATGAC. It encodes CASSLGLADD. The whole CDR3 protein reads CASSLGLADDYTF.

On this clone itself: The sequence runs out 3 residues before the end of the CDR3; the remainder is reconstructed from the germline J gene. The chain links TRBV5-1 to TRBJ1-2; D might be TRBD1 (5 bases). The CDR3 contains 15 residues. The germline V gene encodes CDR1 SGHRS and CDR2 YFSETQ. V was cut by 3 bases and J by 7 bases, with 19 bases left in between. The CDR3 protein is CASSWTTRDSGGYTF. The CDR3 DNA, read in part, is TGCGCCAGCAGCTGGACCACCAGGGACTCTGGTGGC. Using reference TRBV5-1 and TRBJ1-2 for the parts outside the CDR3, the full variable domain is KAGVTQTPRYLIKTRGQQVTLSCSPISGHRSVSWYQQTPGQGLQFLFEYFSETQRNKGNFPGRFSGRQFSNSRSEMNVSTLELGDSALYLCASSWTTRDSGGYTFGSGTRLTVV.

On this clone: The CDR3 goes on 3 residues after the read ends, and that part is filled in from the germline J gene. The V gene is TRBV13, the J gene TRBJ2-7; 8 nucleotides agree with TRBD1. In germline, CDR1 is PRHDT, CDR2 FYEKMQ (reference sequence). V lost 5 bases, J lost 3 bases, and 9 bases stayed unmatched. The CDR3 loop spans 15 amino acids. CDR3 in amino acids: CASSPQSRGRYEQYF. The part of the CDR3 DNA that was read is TGTGCCAGCAGCCCCCAGTCCAGGGGGCGCTACGAG.

Notes on this clone: The junction departs from germline at one end; a sequencing error may be responsible. The read terminates 3 residues ahead of where the CDR3 ends, so the germline J gene completes it. The V call is TRBV2, the J call TRBJ1-3; possible D gene TRBD1, 6 bases. The CDR3 is 15 residues long. CDR1 is SNHLY and CDR2 is FYNNEI in the germline V gene. The CDR3 sequence: CASSEVVSRGSTIYF. CDR3 bases read: TGTGCCAGCAGTGAAGTGGTCTCCAGGGGAAGCACC.